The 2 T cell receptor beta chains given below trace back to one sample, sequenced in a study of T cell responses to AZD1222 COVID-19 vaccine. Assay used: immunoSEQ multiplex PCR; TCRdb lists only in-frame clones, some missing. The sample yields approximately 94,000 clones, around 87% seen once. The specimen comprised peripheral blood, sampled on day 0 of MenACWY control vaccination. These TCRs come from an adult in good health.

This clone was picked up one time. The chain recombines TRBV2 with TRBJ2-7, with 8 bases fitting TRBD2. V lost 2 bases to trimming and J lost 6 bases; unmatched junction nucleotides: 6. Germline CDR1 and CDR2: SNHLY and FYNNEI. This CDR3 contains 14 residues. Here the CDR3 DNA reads TGTGCCAGCAGTGAAAGCAGCGGGAGAGTCGAGCAGTACTTC. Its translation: CASSESSGRVEQYF.

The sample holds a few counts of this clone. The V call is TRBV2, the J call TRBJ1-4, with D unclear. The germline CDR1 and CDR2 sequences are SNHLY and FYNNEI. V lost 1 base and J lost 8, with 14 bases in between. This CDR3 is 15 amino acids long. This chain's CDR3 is CASSEDRVGGEKLFF. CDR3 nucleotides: TGTGCCAGCAGTGAAGACCGGGTCGGAGGAGAAAAACTGTTTTTT.